These 21 T cell receptor beta chains share one sample of origin, sequenced in a study of cytomegalovirus exposure and HLA in healthy donors. The PCR used 60 Vbeta and 13 Jbeta primers. Profiled with immunoSEQ multiplex PCR; TCRdb holds only in-frame clones, not every one. The sample yields about 95,000 clones, about 74% seen once. Source material: PBMCs. All receptors derive from a woman in her 50s in good health and CMV-seropositive.

The V and J genes are TRBV21-1 and TRBJ2-3; the listed D gene, TRBD1, was not tested against the DNA. TRBV21-1 is deemed a pseudogene. This CDR3 contains 19 residues. In nucleotides, the CDR3 is TGTGCCAGCAGCAAGTTGCGCGAGCCCCGGACAGTCCGAACAAATACGCAGTATTTT. Its protein product is CASSKLREPRTVRTNTQYF.

This clone was detected only a few times. The V gene is TRBV7-3, the J gene TRBJ1-1, with 9 bases matching TRBD1. The germline V gene encodes CDR1 SGHTA and CDR2 FQGTGA. Trimming took 2 bases from V and 0 from J; bases not matched to a gene: 1. This CDR3 has 15 residues. This chain's CDR3 is CASSLGTGMNTEAFF. The CDR3 DNA is TGTGCCAGCAGCTTAGGGACAGGGATGAACACTGAAGCTTTCTTT.

The V and J genes are TRBV2 and TRBJ1-5; 8 bases agree with TRBD1. The CDR3 is 13 amino acids. With 6 bases clipped from V and 7 bases from J, the junction kept 5 bases outside the gene matches. Germline assignment: CDR1 SNHLY and CDR2 FYNNEI. CDR3 sequence reads: CASREDRAQPQHF. The CDR3 DNA reads as TGTGCCAGCAGGGAGGACAGGGCCCAGCCCCAGCATTTT. Full variable domain (outside the CDR3, taken from reference TRBV2 and TRBJ1-5): EPEVTQTPSHQVTQMGQEVILRCVPISNHLYFYWYRQILGQKVEFLVSFYNNEISEKSEIFDDQFSVERPDGSNFTLKIRSTKLEDSAMYFCASREDRAQPQHFGDGTRLSIL.

The genes are TRBV28 and TRBJ2-7; D call uncertain. V lost 10 bases and J lost 4, with 17 bases in between. There are 13 residues in the CDR3. The germline CDR1 and CDR2 sequences are MDHEN and SYDVKM. The CDR3 region has the DNA TGTGCCACCCGTCGGAGCATTCAGTACGAGCAGTACTTC. This encodes CATRRSIQYEQYF.

This clone was counted only a few times. The identical CDR3 is also encoded by other nucleotide sequences in the sample. The genes are TRBV11-2 and TRBJ1-1; 7 bases map to TRBD1. V lost 3 bases, J lost 1 base, and 5 bases stayed unmatched. The CDR3 sequence is 15 residues long. The germline CDR1 and CDR2 sequences are SGHAT and FQNNGV. DNA for the CDR3: TGTGCCAGCAGCTTGTTGACAGGGACGAACACTGAAGCTTTCTTT. Its translation: CASSLLTGTNTEAFF.

This rearrangement joins TRBV28 to TRBJ2-7; unclear D gene. CDR1 is MDHEN and CDR2 is SYDVKM in the germline V gene. V was cut by 4 bases and J by 3 bases, with 22 bases left in between. This CDR3 region has 17 residues. The CDR3 region is CASSSLGPSELRYEQYF. The CDR3, as DNA: TGTGCCAGCAGTTCTTTGGGTCCCAGCGAGCTTCGCTACGAGCAGTACTTC.

This sequence joins TRBV18 and TRBJ1-1, with D perhaps matching TRBD1 (6 bases). Trimming removed 0 bases at V and 5 bases at J, with 13 bases between. The CDR3 contains 15 residues. Germline lookup yields CDR1 KGHSH and CDR2 LQKENI. As DNA, the CDR3 is TGTGCCAGCTCACCACCGCAGGGACAAGGGACTGAAGCTTTCTTT. Amino acid sequence: CASSPPQGQGTEAFF.

CDR3 coding DNA: TGTGCCAGCTCACAGGACAGGGGACCGGAGACCCAGTACTTC. As protein: CASSQDRGPETQYF. The chain recombines TRBV18 with TRBJ2-5; TRBD1 agrees at 9 bases. Germline assignment: CDR1 KGHSH and CDR2 LQKENI. The CDR3 is 14 residues long. V shed 4 bases, J shed 5 bases, and the junction held 5 bases outside the gene matches.

The rearrangement links TRBV5-1 to TRBJ2-7, with D maybe TRBD1 (6 bases). Trimming removed 3 bases from V and 0 bases from J, with 16 bases in between. Looked up from germline, CDR1 is SGHRS and CDR2 is YFSETQ. This CDR3 comprises 16 residues. CDR3 sequence reads: CASSSTAGTSSYEQYF. The CDR3 bases are TGCGCCAGCAGCTCAACTGCCGGGACATCCTCCTACGAGCAGTACTTC.

The V and J genes are TRBV6-6 and TRBJ1-4; TRBD1 is a possible D gene (6 bases). The CDR3 spans 14 residues. The V end lost 0 bases, the J end lost 8 bases, and 10 bases lay between the germline ends. Per the germline V gene, CDR1 is MNHNY and CDR2 is SVGAGI (reference sequence). As DNA, the CDR3 is TGTGCCAGCAGTTACTCGGACAGACAGGAAAAACTGTTTTTT. Its protein product is CASSYSDRQEKLFF.

The gene calls are TRBV19 and TRBJ2-3; D might be TRBD1 (6 bases). Deletions cut 7 bases from V and 0 bases from J, with 17 bases between. Germline V gene sequence: CDR1 LNHDA, CDR2 SQIVND (reference sequence). The CDR3 is 16 residues long. CDR3 amino acids: CASMPGVHISTDTQYF. The CDR3 DNA is TGTGCCAGTATGCCAGGGGTACATATTAGCACAGATACGCAGTATTTT. The full variable domain, rest sourced from reference TRBV19 and TRBJ2-3, is DGGITQSPKYLFRKEGQNVTLSCEQNLNHDAMYWYRQDPGQGLRLIYYSQIVNDFQKGDIAEGYSVSREKKESFPLTVTSAQKNPTAFYLCASMPGVHISTDTQYFGPGTRLTVL.

A few counts support this clone. The chain links TRBV28 to TRBJ2-7, with D tentatively TRBD1 (6 bases). Looked up from germline, CDR1 is MDHEN and CDR2 is SYDVKM. This CDR3 region has 15 residues. The ends were cut back, 6 bases at V and 5 bases at J, with 20 bases in the middle. DNA for the CDR3: TGTGCCAGCAGCCGAAACGGACAGTTCAAACACGAGCAGTACTTC. Translation gives CASSRNGQFKHEQYF.

In regard to this clone: This sample includes further DNA sequences coding for the same CDR3. The chain combines TRBV7-6 with TRBJ2-7; D is unresolved. V gave up 4 bases and J gave up 0 bases, with 7 bases separating them. CDR3 length: 13 amino acids. Per the germline V gene, CDR1 is SGHVS and CDR2 is FNYEAQ. The CDR3 sequence is CASSSGGSYEQYF. The CDR3, as DNA: TGTGCCAGCAGCTCAGGTGGCTCCTACGAGCAGTACTTC.

This chain uses TRBV30 with TRBJ1-2, with 7 bases matching TRBD1. Germline V gene data show CDR1 as GTSNPN and CDR2 as SVGIG (reference sequence). After removal of 0 bases from V and 2 bases from J, the junction contained 24 bases not matched to a gene. The CDR3 consists of 21 residues. The CDR3 region is CAWSVLPVYGTEIQRNYGYTF. The CDR3 nucleotides are TGTGCCTGGAGTGTTCTACCCGTATACGGGACAGAGATACAACGAAACTATGGCTACACCTTC. The complete variable domain, with remaining parts taken from reference TRBV30 and TRBJ1-2, reads SQTIHQWPATLVQPVGSPLSLECTVEGTSNPNLYWYRQAAGRGLQLLFYSVGIGQISSEVPQNLSASRPQDRQFILSSKKLLLSDSGFYLCAWSVLPVYGTEIQRNYGYTFGSGTRLTVV.

The CDR3, as DNA: TGCAGCGTTGAAGTTCCGGGACAGCCTAACTATGGCTACACCTTC. Translated, it gives CSVEVPGQPNYGYTF. The chain couples TRBV29-1 to TRBJ1-2, with 7 bases matching TRBD1. Germline V gene lookup returns CDR1 SQVTM and CDR2 ANQGSEA. This CDR3 comprises 15 residues. Trimming took 1 base from V and 0 from J; bases not matched to a gene: 5.

V usage is TRBV9 and J usage is TRBJ2-1; the match to TRBD2 covers 7 bases. Germline assignment: CDR1 SGDLS and CDR2 YYNGEE. J was trimmed by 10 bases and V by 0 bases; bases with no gene match: 13. CDR3 length: 16 residues. CDR3 coding DNA: TGTGCCAGCAGCGTAGGGTCCGCGCGGCTAGCGGACGAGCAGTTCTTC. Protein: CASSVGSARLADEQFF.

The rearrangement links TRBV28 to TRBJ1-1; TRBD1 matches at 7 bases. Germline lookup yields CDR1 MDHEN and CDR2 SYDVKM. The CDR3 spans 15 residues. V lost 7 bases, J lost 2 bases, and 10 bases stayed unmatched. DNA for the CDR3: TGTGCCAGCACAACACAGGGGCCCATTAACACTGAAGCTTTCTTT. It translates to CASTTQGPINTEAFF.

This CDR3 is CASSPLTGLGETQYF. The DNA for the CDR3 is TGTGCCAGCAGCCCTCTGACGGGACTGGGGGAGACCCAGTACTTC. The rearrangement links TRBV5-8 to TRBJ2-5; tentatively, D is TRBD2 (6 bases). Between the trimmed V and J ends, which lost 4 bases and 5 bases, there was a span of 18 bases. This CDR3 spans 15 amino acids. The germline CDR1 and CDR2 sequences are SGHTS and YDEGEE.

The V call is TRBV11-2, the J call TRBJ2-7; possible D gene TRBD2, 6 bases. The CDR3 runs to 14 residues. Germline V lookup: CDR1 SGHAT, CDR2 FQNNGV. Trimming removed 5 bases at V and 7 bases at J, with 18 bases between. The CDR3 nucleotides read TGTGCCAGCAGCCCCATTAGCGGACGCGGGGAGCAGTACTTC. Amino acids: CASSPISGRGEQYF.

About this clone itself: One end of the junction varies from germline; a read error may be responsible. V usage is TRBV5-6 and J usage is TRBJ2-5; TRBD1 matches 10 bases. The CDR3 is 14 residues long. Germline CDR1 SGHDT, CDR2 YYEEEE. The CDR3 sequence: CASSLGDRGPGGHF. The CDR3, as DNA: TGTGCCAGCAGCCTAGGGGACAGGGGCCCCGGGGGGCACTTC.

The chain couples TRBV28 to TRBJ1-5; a weak D match, TRBD1 (5 bases). V was trimmed by 7 bases and J by 7 bases, leaving 17 bases between them. CDR1 and CDR2 (germline): MDHEN, SYDVKM. This CDR3 spans 14 amino acids. The CDR3 DNA reads as TGTGCCAGCACCCGAGCCCAGGGAAGGCAGCCCCAGCATTTT. This encodes CASTRAQGRQPQHF.